This is a list of T cell receptor beta chains from one sample in a study of shared clonotypes between healthy human individuals. Measured with immunoSEQ multiplex PCR; TCRdb has only the in-frame clones, and not every one. This sample has approximately 2,000,000 clones, with 85% to 95% found just once. Sample: naive CD8+ T cells from PBMCs. These receptors came from a man between 18 and 29 years old in good health. Some clones in this sample may be carry-over from other donors' samples. CDR3s include the opening cysteine and the closing phenylalanine or tryptophan. The D gene is left open where the match is weak. Only part of the rows carry a size: once, few, many, or a class if the clone is expanded.

-,TRBV7-9,TRBJ1-1,-,TGTGCCAGCAGCGCCCTCGAGGGTTTCACTGAAGCTTTCTTT,CASSALEGFTEAFF
-,TRBV6-5,TRBJ1-4,TRBD1,TGTGCCAGCAGTTTGACAGGGCTTCGGGAAAAACTGTTTTTT,CASSLTGLREKLFF
-,TRBV10-3,TRBJ1-3,TRBD1,TGTGCCATCAGCTACGGACAGGGTGGAAACACCATATATTTT,CAISYGQGGNTIYF
-,TRBV6-5,TRBJ1-4,-,TGTGCCAGCAGTTATGGCGGAAAACTGTTTTTT,CASSYGGKLFF
-,TRBV4-3,TRBJ1-2,-,TGCGCCAGCAGCCAAGATGGGTACAGGGGCTACACCTTC,CASSQDGYRGYTF
-,TRBV28,TRBJ1-6,-,TGTGCCAGCAGTCCAAGGGCTGGGGATAATTCACCCCTCCACTTT,CASSPRAGDNSPLHF
-,TRBV6-1,TRBJ2-1,-,TGTGCCAGCAGTGAATTCGGCGGGGTCATATACAATGAGCAGTTCTTC,CASSEFGGVIYNEQFF
-,TRBV27,TRBJ1-1,-,TGTGCCAGCAGTTTAGTCGGAGAAAACACTGAAGCTTTCTTT,CASSLVGENTEAFF
-,TRBV13,TRBJ1-4,-,TGTGCCAGCAGTGGGGGGAGAGGAGAAAAACTGTTTTTT,CASSGGRGEKLFF
-,TRBV6-7,TRBJ2-5,TRBD2,TGTGCCAGCACGAGGTCTAGCGGGAACCAAGAGACCCAGTACTTC,CASTRSSGNQETQYF
-,TRBV15,TRBJ2-7,-,TGTGCCACCAGCAGAGATCCCCGGGATTGGCCCTACGAGCAGTACTTC,CATSRDPRDWPYEQYF
-,TRBV6-5,TRBJ2-7,TRBD1,TGTGCCAGCAGTGCCGGGACAGGGAGCGAGCAGTACTTC,CASSAGTGSEQYF
-,TRBV9,TRBJ1-3,TRBD1,TGTGCCAGCAGCGCCTACCGGGACAGGGGAAACACCATATATTTT,CASSAYRDRGNTIYF
-,TRBV5-4,TRBJ2-1,-,TGTGCCAGCAGCCCCGCTGGGGATGAGCAGTTCTTC,CASSPAGDEQFF
-,TRBV6-1,TRBJ2-7,TRBD2,TGTGCCAGCAGTGAAGGCGGGAGGAGCTACGAGCAGTACTTC,CASSEGGRSYEQYF
-,TRBV29-1,TRBJ1-5,TRBD1,TGCAGCGTGGGGACAGGGGAGCAGCCCCAGCATTTT,CSVGTGEQPQHF
-,TRBV11-3,TRBJ2-2,TRBD1,TGTGCCAGCAGCAACTACAGGGGAAACACCGGGGAGCTGTTTTTT,CASSNYRGNTGELFF
-,TRBV19,TRBJ1-5,TRBD1,TGTGCCAGTAGGACCGGGACAGGGATCTTTTATAGCAATCAGCCCCAGCATTTT,CASRTGTGIFYSNQPQHF
-,TRBV28,TRBJ2-7,TRBD2,TGTGCCAGCAGTCTTAGCGGGAGCTCCTACGAGCAGTACTTC,CASSLSGSSYEQYF
-,TRBV7-6,TRBJ2-1,TRBD2,TGTGCCAGCAGCCTCAGGACTAGCGGGCCCAATGAGCAGTTCTTC,CASSLRTSGPNEQFF
once,TRBV10-3,TRBJ2-1,TRBD2,TGTGCCATCAGTGACATTAGCGGGAGCTATGAGCAGTTCTTC,CAISDISGSYEQFF
-,TRBV27,TRBJ2-7,TRBD2,TGTGCCAGCAGTGCCGCGGGTGGGGAGGGGAGCTCCTACGAGCAGTACTTC,CASSAAGGEGSSYEQYF
-,TRBV29-1,TRBJ2-1,-,TGCAGCGTTGACCCCAGCAGTGAGCAGTTCTTC,CSVDPSSEQFF
-,TRBV9,TRBJ1-1,TRBD1,TGTGCCAGCAGCGGATGGGACAGCGAAGCTTTCTTT,CASSGWDSEAFF
-,TRBV7-9,TRBJ2-1,-,TGTGCCAGCAGCTTAGTCGGGGTCGGGGATGAGCAGTTCTTC,CASSLVGVGDEQFF
-,TRBV28,TRBJ1-5,TRBD1,TGTGCCAGCAGCCTCCAGGGGGAGTGGAGCAATCAGCCCCAGCATTTT,CASSLQGEWSNQPQHF
-,TRBV5-8,TRBJ2-7,-,TGTGCCAGCAGCTTGCATCCCAGCGAGCAGTACTTC,CASSLHPSEQYF
-,TRBV28,TRBJ2-7,-,TGTGCCACGAGCGCTTCGACTTCTTACGAGCAGTACTTC,CATSASTSYEQYF
-,TRBV29-1,TRBJ1-2,-,TGCAGCGTTGAAGCCGGGCCTAGGGGTGGGGATGGCTACACCTTC,CSVEAGPRGGDGYTF
-,TRBV6-6,TRBJ2-7,-,TGTGCCAGCAGTTACGGTGTCGAGCAGTACTTC,CASSYGVEQYF
once,TRBV7-9,TRBJ2-7,TRBD2,TGTGCCAGCAGCTTAGCGCGGGGGGCCCTCCACGAGCAGTACTTC,CASSLARGALHEQYF
-,TRBV14,TRBJ1-1,TRBD1,TGTGCCAGCAGCCTGGGACAGGGGGCTGAAGCTTTCTTT,CASSLGQGAEAFF
-,TRBV23-1,TRBJ2-7,-,TGCGCCAGCAGTCAATCCTCGACAGCCTCCTACGAGCAGTACTTC,CASSQSSTASYEQYF
-,TRBV11-2,TRBJ2-5,-,TGTGCCAGCAGCCCGAGAAGCAAGCCGGGGGCGGCCCAGTACTTC,CASSPRSKPGAAQYF
-,TRBV19,TRBJ2-3,TRBD2,TGTGCCAGTAGTACGGGACTAGCGGTCACAGATACGCAGTATTTT,CASSTGLAVTDTQYF
-,TRBV11-1,TRBJ2-7,TRBD2,TGTGCCAGCAGCGTTGGGGCTAGCGGGAACAACGAGCAGTACTTC,CASSVGASGNNEQYF
-,TRBV28,TRBJ2-1,TRBD1,TGTGCCAGCAGTTTAATGGTACAGGGGACAAATGAGCAGTTCTTC,CASSLMVQGTNEQFF
-,TRBV6-1,TRBJ2-5,-,TGTGCCAGCAGTGAAGCCCCGTACCAAGAGACCCAGTACTTC,CASSEAPYQETQYF
-,TRBV5-4,TRBJ2-7,TRBD2,TGTGCCAGCAGCTTAAAAACGGGACTACCCTACGAGCAGTACTTC,CASSLKTGLPYEQYF
-,TRBV19,TRBJ2-1,TRBD2,TGTGCCAGTAGTATTTTGGGGGAGGGCTCCTACAATGAGCAGTTCTTC,CASSILGEGSYNEQFF
-,TRBV30,TRBJ1-1,TRBD1,TGTGCCTGGAGTGGGGGGACAGAAAAAGCTTTCTTT,CAWSGGTEKAFF
-,TRBV21-1,TRBJ2-7,-,TGTGCCAGCACCAAAACAGGACTAGCGGAGGGGGGCCCCTACGAGCAGTACTTC,CASTKTGLAEGGPYEQYF
-,TRBV6-5,TRBJ1-1,-,TGTGCCAGCAGTTACTCGATCAGGGCGAACACTGAAGCTTTCTTT,CASSYSIRANTEAFF
-,TRBV7-2,TRBJ2-3,-,TGTGCCAGCAGAAGGGTAACAACAGATACGCAGTATTTT,CASRRVTTDTQYF
-,TRBV7-9,TRBJ1-1,-,TGTGCCATACTCGCGGGGGCTTTCTTT,CAILAGAFF
once,TRBV9,TRBJ2-1,-,TGTGCCAGCAGCGGGAGGGCAGGGGTGTACAATGAGCAGTTCTTC,CASSGRAGVYNEQFF